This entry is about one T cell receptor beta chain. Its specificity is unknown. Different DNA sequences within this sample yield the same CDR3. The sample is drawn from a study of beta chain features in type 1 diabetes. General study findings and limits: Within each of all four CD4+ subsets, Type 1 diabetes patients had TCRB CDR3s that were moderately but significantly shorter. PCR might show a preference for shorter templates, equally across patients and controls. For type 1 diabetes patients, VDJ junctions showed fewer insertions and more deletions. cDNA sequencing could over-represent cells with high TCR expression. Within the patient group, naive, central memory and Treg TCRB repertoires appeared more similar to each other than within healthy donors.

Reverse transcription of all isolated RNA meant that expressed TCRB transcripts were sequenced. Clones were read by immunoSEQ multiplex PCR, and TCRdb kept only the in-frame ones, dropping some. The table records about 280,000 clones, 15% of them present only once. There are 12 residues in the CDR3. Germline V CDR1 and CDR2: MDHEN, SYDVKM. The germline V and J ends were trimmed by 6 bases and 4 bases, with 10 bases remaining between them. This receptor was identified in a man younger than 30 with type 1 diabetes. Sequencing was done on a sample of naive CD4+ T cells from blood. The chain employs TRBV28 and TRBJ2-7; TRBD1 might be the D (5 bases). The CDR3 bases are TGTGCCAGCAGCTCCGACAGTTACGAGCAGTACTTC. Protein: CASSSDSYEQYF.